A selection of T cell receptor beta chains follows, all from one sample in a study of beta chain features in type 1 diabetes. Assay used: immunoSEQ multiplex PCR; TCRdb lists only in-frame clones, some missing. The data show roughly 240,000 clones, with 55% to 70% seen just once and 0.053% held by the top ten. Sequencing used naive CD4+ T cells from blood. The receptors originated from a man under 40 in good health. CDR3s include the opening cysteine and the closing phenylalanine or tryptophan.

j_gene,len,v_gene,CDR3aa
TRBJ2-1,15,TRBV4-3,CASSPSRGSYNEQFF
TRBJ2-7,14,TRBV25-1,CASSLLGLGYEQYF
TRBJ2-3,15,TRBV11-2,CASSSWGQRTDTQYF
TRBJ1-2,16,TRBV6-1,CASSDALGTGRNGYTF
TRBJ1-1,13,TRBV4-1,CASSQVRGTEAFF
TRBJ2-1,15,TRBV28,CASSFDLAGRDEQFF
TRBJ1-5,15,TRBV29-1,CSVGTGQVGNQPQHF
TRBJ2-5,14,TRBV27,CASSIFGQQETQYF
TRBJ2-5,14,TRBV30,CAWSPGHPGETQYF
TRBJ1-5,15,TRBV30,CAWSGGSGSNQPQHF
TRBJ2-1,13,TRBV4-1,CASSQEGISEQFF
TRBJ1-2,14,TRBV23-1,CASSQCPSSCGYTF
TRBJ2-7,13,TRBV7-2,CASSLLGAYEQYF
TRBJ1-1,12,TRBV10-3,CAIRGTGHEAFF
TRBJ1-6,12,TRBV7-2,CASSSDRETLHF
TRBJ2-7,14,TRBV6-5,CASRTGTSGYEQYF
TRBJ2-1,15,TRBV7-2,CASSLETGVSDEQFF
TRBJ2-1,14,TRBV9,CASCKVAAYNEQFF
TRBJ2-7,14,TRBV15,CATSRGGLHYEQYF
TRBJ1-1,13,TRBV30,CAWSVELNTEAFF
TRBJ2-5,15,TRBV9,CASSASGTVSETQYF
TRBJ2-3,14,TRBV30,CACRGGGGSDTQYF
TRBJ1-3,14,TRBV30,CAWRPTGSGNTIYF
TRBJ2-1,14,TRBV9,CASSVAPNEGRQFF
TRBJ2-1,15,TRBV25-1,CASSEWETALNEQFF
TRBJ2-7,14,TRBV27,CASSWTSGSYEQYF